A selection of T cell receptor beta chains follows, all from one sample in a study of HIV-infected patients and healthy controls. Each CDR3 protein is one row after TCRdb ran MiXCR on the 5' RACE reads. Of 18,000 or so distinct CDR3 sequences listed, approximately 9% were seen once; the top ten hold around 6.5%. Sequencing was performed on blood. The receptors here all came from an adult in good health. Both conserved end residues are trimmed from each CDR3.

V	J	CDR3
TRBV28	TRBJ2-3	ASSLGDSGRGTQY
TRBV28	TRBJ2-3	ASSFDRGYTDTQY
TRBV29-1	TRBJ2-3	SVEDLGRGGTDTQY
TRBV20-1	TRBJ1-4	SASGPNEKLF
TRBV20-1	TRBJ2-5	SARRVVQYQETQY
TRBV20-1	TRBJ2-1	SATMATEQF
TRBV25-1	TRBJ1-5	ASSELSGPQH
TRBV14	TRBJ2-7	ASSQGWLAGEYEQY
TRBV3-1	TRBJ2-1	ASSQLPGQWHNEQF
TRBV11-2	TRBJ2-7	ASSPTGGNEQY
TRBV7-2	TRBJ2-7	ASSLALQGQREQY
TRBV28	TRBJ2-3	ASSQGGAGGVDTQY
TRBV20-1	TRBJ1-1	SARVRPGPAAF
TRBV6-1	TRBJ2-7	ASSIDEFPYEQY
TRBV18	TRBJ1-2	ASSPEANYGYT
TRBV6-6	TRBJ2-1	ASSGLPRGTVGNEQF
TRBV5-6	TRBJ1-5	ASSQGFGQPQH